Below, 23 T cell receptor beta chains from the same sample are listed, as sequenced in a study of blood T cell repertoires in COVID-19. The method was immunoSEQ multiplex PCR; TCRdb's version includes in-frame clones alone and lacks a portion of them. The table includes more than 55,000 clones, less than 90% detected once. The sequencing input was peripheral blood. These receptors were taken from a man over 45 with active COVID-19.

This clone was recorded once. The rearrangement uses TRBV11-3 and TRBJ2-3; D is uncertain. The CDR3 has 13 residues. Trimming took off 0 bases at V and 8 bases at J, with 9 bases between the two ends. CDR1 is SGHNT and CDR2 is YENEEA in the germline V gene. In DNA form, the CDR3 reads TGTGCCAGCAGCTTAGATCTCGTGGCTACGCAGTATTTT. Translated: CASSLDLVATQYF.

This clone was found once. The gene calls are TRBV11-1 and TRBJ2-3; 9 nucleotides line up with TRBD1. Germline-derived CDR1 and CDR2 are SGHAT and FQDESV (reference sequence). The CDR3 loop spans 14 amino acids. The junction had 5 bases not matched to a gene; V was cut back by 5 bases and J by 5 bases. CDR3 DNA sequence: TGTGCCAGCAGCCTACAGGGGGCGCAAGATACGCAGTATTTT. The encoded protein is CASSLQGAQDTQYF.

This chain joins TRBV6-2 or TRBV6-3 and TRBJ2-3; tentatively, D is TRBD2 (5 bases). V gave up 3 bases and J gave up 2 bases, with 12 bases separating them. Germline V lookup: CDR1 MNHEY, CDR2 SVGEGT. The CDR3 is made up of 15 amino acids. In DNA form, the CDR3 reads TGTGCCAGCAGTTATTTCGCGGGCCCCACAGATACGCAGTATTTT. Amino acids: CASSYFAGPTDTQYF.

The chain couples TRBV7-2 to TRBJ1-2; tentatively, D is TRBD1 (5 bases). With 2 bases removed from V and 3 bases from J, the gap between germline ends came to 10 bases. This CDR3 has 14 amino acids. Germline loops: CDR1 SGHTA, CDR2 FQGNSA. The DNA of the CDR3 is TGTGCCAGCAGCTTACAGGAGGGGTACTATGGCTACACCTTC. Translation gives CASSLQEGYYGYTF.

This clone was observed a single time. The V gene is TRBV18, the J gene TRBJ2-5, with unresolved D. V lost 0 bases and J 1 base, leaving 6 bases between the germline ends. Germline V CDR1 and CDR2: KGHSH, LQKENI. This CDR3 has 14 amino acids. The CDR3 sequence: CASSPPVGQETQYF. As DNA, the CDR3 is TGTGCCAGCTCACCACCCGTCGGCCAAGAGACCCAGTACTTC. Drawing the rest from reference TRBV18 and TRBJ2-5, the complete variable domain is NAGVMQNPRHLVRRRGQEARLRCSPMKGHSHVYWYRQLPEEGLKFMVYLQKENIIDESGMPKERFSAEFPKEGPSILRIQQVVRGDSAAYFCASSPPVGQETQYFGPGTRLLVL.

The chain has TRBV14 and TRBJ1-2; 8 bases agree with TRBD1. The V and J ends lost 0 bases and 13 bases, in that order; junction bases with no gene match: 13. Germline-derived CDR1 and CDR2 are SGHDN and FVKESK. The CDR3 contains 15 residues. The CDR3 loop reads CASSQDSGNRDRSTF. The CDR3 nucleotides read TGTGCCAGCAGCCAAGATAGTGGGAACCGGGACAGGTCCACCTTC.

The rearrangement joins TRBV27 to TRBJ2-5; D gene uncertain. This CDR3 has 13 residues. Germline loops: CDR1 MNHEY, CDR2 SMNVEV (reference sequence). V gave up 0 bases and J gave up 4 bases, with 6 bases separating them. CDR3 protein: CASSLSFRETQYF. The CDR3 DNA reads as TGTGCCAGCAGTTTATCTTTTCGAGAGACCCAGTACTTC.

CDR3 coding DNA: TGTGCCAGCAGCGTAGCAGCGGGGACCACAGATACGCAGTATTTT. This gives the protein CASSVAAGTTDTQYF. V and J are TRBV9 and TRBJ2-3; TRBD2 matches 7 bases. Germline assignment: CDR1 SGDLS and CDR2 YYNGEE. CDR3 length: 15 residues. With V trimmed by 0 bases and J by 2 bases, 3 bases remained unmatched.

The chain is built from TRBV19 and TRBJ2-1; 11 bases match TRBD1. The germline CDR1 and CDR2 sequences are LNHDA and SQIVND (reference sequence). This CDR3 comprises 14 residues. V dropped 8 bases and J dropped 3; count of bases not matched to a gene: 3. This CDR3 is CASGQGADYNEQFF. The DNA of the CDR3 is TGTGCCAGTGGACAGGGGGCGGACTACAATGAGCAGTTCTTC. Using reference TRBV19 and TRBJ2-1 for the parts outside the CDR3, the full variable domain is DGGITQSPKYLFRKEGQNVTLSCEQNLNHDAMYWYRQDPGQGLRLIYYSQIVNDFQKGDIAEGYSVSREKKESFPLTVTSAQKNPTAFYLCASGQGADYNEQFFGPGTRLTVL.

The chain uses TRBV4-1 and TRBJ2-7; D is unclear. Between the trimmed V and J ends, which lost 0 bases and 5 bases, there was a span of 11 bases. The CDR3 contains 14 residues. The germline V gene encodes CDR1 MGHRA and CDR2 YSYEKL. CDR3 amino acids: CASSQEFAYHEQYF. The CDR3 nucleotides read TGCGCCAGCAGCCAAGAGTTTGCCTACCACGAGCAGTACTTC.

The rearrangement uses TRBV5-1 and TRBJ2-1; D ambiguous. The CDR3 is made up of 14 amino acids. V lost 4 bases, J lost 0 bases, and 8 bases lay in between. Germline-derived CDR1 and CDR2 are SGHRS and YFSETQ. The CDR3 coding sequence is TGCGCCAGCAGCGAGCTCGGCTCCTACAATGAGCAGTTCTTC. This codes for CASSELGSYNEQFF. Full variable domain (outside the CDR3, taken from reference TRBV5-1 and TRBJ2-1): KAGVTQTPRYLIKTRGQQVTLSCSPISGHRSVSWYQQTPGQGLQFLFEYFSETQRNKGNFPGRFSGRQFSNSRSEMNVSTLELGDSALYLCASSELGSYNEQFFGPGTRLTVL.

This clone was seen a single time. V and J are TRBV7-9 and TRBJ2-5; 7 bases match TRBD1. Germline V CDR1 and CDR2: SEHNR, FQNEAQ (reference sequence). CDR3 length: 15 residues. V trimming: 5 bases; J trimming: 3 bases; junction bases outside the gene matches: 9. The CDR3 DNA sequence: TGTGCCAGCAGCGTATACAGGGGTTGGGAAGAGACCCAGTACTTC. Translation: CASSVYRGWEETQYF.

The V and J genes are TRBV2 and TRBJ1-2; possibly TRBD1 for D (5 bases). The CDR3 is made up of 13 amino acids. Trimming left V 6 bases short and J 6 bases short, with 14 bases between. CDR1 is SNHLY, CDR2 FYNNEI, per germline. The CDR3 sequence: CASSRVLPDGYTF. The CDR3 DNA is TGTGCCAGCAGCAGGGTCCTTCCGGATGGCTACACCTTC.

CDR3 region: CASSYGLAGFYEQYF. In DNA, the CDR3 is TGCGCCAGCAGTTACGGACTAGCGGGGTTCTACGAGCAGTACTTC. The V call is TRBV4-1, the J call TRBJ2-7; 12 bases agree with TRBD2. Germline V gene data show CDR1 as MGHRA and CDR2 as YSYEKL. The CDR3 is made up of 15 amino acids. The trim removed 6 bases at V and 3 bases at J, leaving 6 bases unmatched.

The chain joins TRBV6-2 or TRBV6-3 to TRBJ2-1; 10 positions match TRBD2. The germline CDR1 and CDR2 sequences are MNHEY and SVGEGT. The junction had 6 bases not matched to a gene; V was cut back by 5 bases and J by 5 bases. The CDR3 has 15 amino acids. The DNA of the CDR3 is TGTGCCAGCAGTCCAGCGGGGGGGCCCCACAATGAGCAGTTCTTC. Encoded protein: CASSPAGGPHNEQFF.

The chain has TRBV20-1 and TRBJ2-7; 13 positions match TRBD2. V dropped 3 bases and J dropped 3; count of bases not matched to a gene: 2. This CDR3 spans 14 amino acids. Germline assignment: CDR1 DFQATT and CDR2 SNEGSKA (reference sequence). The chain's CDR3 is CSASRTSGSYEQYF. In nucleotides, the CDR3 is TGCAGTGCTAGTAGGACTAGCGGGAGCTACGAGCAGTACTTC.

The chain is built from TRBV11-2 and TRBJ2-1; 10 positions match TRBD2. Germline CDR1 SGHAT, CDR2 FQNNGV. There are 18 residues in the CDR3. The V segment lost 5 bases and the J segment 9 bases; nucleotides outside the gene matches: 19. CDR3 amino acids: CASSPQSSSGRRYGEQFF. The DNA for the CDR3 is TGTGCCAGCAGCCCCCAGTCCTCTAGCGGGAGAAGGTACGGTGAGCAGTTCTTC.

The chain links TRBV4-1 to TRBJ2-1; the D gene is possibly TRBD1 (6 bases). This CDR3 contains 14 residues. Germline-derived CDR1 and CDR2 are MGHRA and YSYEKL. Trimming stripped 1 base from V and 15 bases from J, with 19 bases between. CDR3 loop: CASSQASRQAEAFF. DNA for the CDR3: TGCGCCAGCAGCCAAGCCTCTCGACAGGCCGAAGCGTTCTTC.

This clone is classed as medium-sized. The chain is built from TRBV5-6 and TRBJ1-5; unclear D gene. Germline V gene sequence: CDR1 SGHDT, CDR2 YYEEEE. This CDR3 has 15 amino acids. V gave up 0 bases and J gave up 1 base, with 8 bases separating them. The CDR3 sequence is CASSLAARSNQPQHF. CDR3 coding DNA: TGTGCCAGCAGCTTGGCAGCGCGGAGCAATCAGCCCCAGCATTTT.

CDR3 sequence reads: CASSLAGPGTGEAFF. In DNA, the CDR3 is TGTGCCAGCAGCTTAGCCGGCCCCGGAACAGGGGAGGCTTTCTTT. The rearrangement uses TRBV7-9 and TRBJ1-1, with TRBD1 matching 7 bases. The V segment lost 0 bases and the J segment 11 bases; nucleotides outside the gene matches: 12. Looked up from germline, CDR1 is SEHNR and CDR2 is FQNEAQ (reference sequence). The CDR3 length is 15 residues.

The V and J genes are TRBV12-3 or TRBV12-4 and TRBJ2-2; D gene uncertain. The V and J ends lost 6 bases and 5 bases respectively, with 7 bases between them. The CDR3 runs to 12 residues. CDR3 DNA: TGTGCCAGCAGCTTCGGGACCGGGGAGCTGTTTTTT. Protein sequence: CASSFGTGELFF.

V usage is TRBV4-1 and J usage is TRBJ2-5, with a weak D call TRBD2 (6 bases). Germline V CDR1 and CDR2: MGHRA, YSYEKL. The CDR3 extends over 14 amino acids. V gave up 4 bases and J gave up 12 bases, with 21 bases separating them. The DNA for the CDR3 is TGCGCCAGCAGCCTTTCTTCCTCGGGACTCCCAAAGTACTTC. Its translation: CASSLSSSGLPKYF.

V is TRBV7-3 and J is TRBJ1-6, with 10 bases that match TRBD1. CDR3 size: 15 residues. Germline V gene sequence: CDR1 SGHTA, CDR2 FQGTGA. Trimming removed 2 bases from V and 7 bases from J; junction bases left unmatched: 2. CDR3 nucleotide sequence: TGTGCCAGCAGCTTACTGGGACAGGGGAATTCACCCCTCCACTTT. As protein: CASSLLGQGNSPLHF.